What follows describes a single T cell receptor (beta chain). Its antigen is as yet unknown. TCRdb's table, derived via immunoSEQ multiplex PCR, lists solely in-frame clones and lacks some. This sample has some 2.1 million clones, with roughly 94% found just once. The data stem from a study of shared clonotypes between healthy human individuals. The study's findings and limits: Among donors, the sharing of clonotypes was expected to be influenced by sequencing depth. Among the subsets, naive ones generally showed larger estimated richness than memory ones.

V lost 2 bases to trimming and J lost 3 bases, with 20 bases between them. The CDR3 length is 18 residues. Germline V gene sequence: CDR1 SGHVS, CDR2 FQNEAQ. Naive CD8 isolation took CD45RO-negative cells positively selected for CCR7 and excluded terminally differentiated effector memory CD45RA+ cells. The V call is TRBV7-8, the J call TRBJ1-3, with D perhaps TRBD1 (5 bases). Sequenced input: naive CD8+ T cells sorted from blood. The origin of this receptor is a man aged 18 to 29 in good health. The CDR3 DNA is TGTGCCAGCAGCTTAAAGGGGCCGCCCCGCCTCGTTGGAAACACCATATATTTT. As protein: CASSLKGPPRLVGNTIYF.